Listed below are T cell receptor beta chains from one sample, sequenced in a study of shared clonotypes between healthy human individuals. Sequenced by immunoSEQ multiplex PCR; TCRdb stores in-frame clones only, minus some. The table has around 2,000,000 clones, around 96% seen once. The source material was naive CD8+ T cells sorted from blood. The source of these receptors is a man between 18 and 35 years old in good health. Each CDR3 is given with its conserved first and last residue. D genes are given only for firm matches. Clone size is not always given. Where it is, it says once, few, many or a class for expanded clones.

J | V | size | D | CDR3 | DNA
TRBJ1-5 | TRBV7-2 | NA | TRBD1 | CASSLGQHNQPQHF | TGTGCCAGCAGCTTGGGACAGCATAATCAGCCCCAGCATTTT
TRBJ2-2 | TRBV30 | NA | TRBD1 | CARNRGAGTGELFF | TGTGCCCGGAACAGGGGCGCGGGCACCGGGGAGCTGTTTTTT
TRBJ2-2 | TRBV4-1 | once | NA | CASSQVTGGNGELFF | TGCGCCAGCAGCCAAGTGACTGGGGGTAACGGGGAGCTGTTTTTT
TRBJ1-4 | TRBV4-3 | once | NA | CASSQDASTAYNEKLFF | TGCGCCAGCAGCCAAGACGCCTCGACGGCCTATAATGAAAAACTGTTTTTT
TRBJ1-4 | TRBV29-1 | NA | NA | CSVEGEKLFF | TGCAGCGTTGAAGGTGAAAAACTGTTTTTT
TRBJ2-7 | TRBV27 | NA | NA | CASSFGMEQYF | TGTGCCAGCAGTTTTGGCATGGAGCAGTACTTC
TRBJ2-1 | TRBV10-2 | NA | NA | CASSDYRELWNEQFF | TGCGCCAGCAGTGACTACAGGGAACTTTGGAATGAGCAGTTCTTC
TRBJ2-7 | TRBV19 | NA | NA | CASSDRPYEQYF | TGTGCCAGTAGTGACAGGCCCTACGAGCAGTACTTC
TRBJ1-1 | TRBV6-5 | NA | NA | CASSPIRGEAFF | TGTGCCAGCAGTCCCATCCGAGGGGAAGCTTTCTTT
TRBJ2-5 | TRBV6-5 | NA | TRBD1 | CASSSRGTGGEETQYF | TGTGCCAGCAGTTCTAGGGGGACAGGGGGCGAAGAGACCCAGTACTTC
TRBJ2-7 | TRBV5-6 | NA | NA | CASSSTDSFYEQYF | TGTGCCAGCAGCTCAACGGACTCGTTCTACGAGCAGTACTTC
TRBJ1-4 | TRBV27 | NA | TRBD1 | CASSLSGTGADEKLFF | TGTGCCAGCAGTTTATCGGGGACAGGGGCTGATGAAAAACTGTTTTTT
TRBJ1-1 | TRBV19 | once | NA | CASSPGPTEAFF | TGTGCCAGTTCTCCGGGACCCACTGAAGCTTTCTTT
TRBJ2-2 | TRBV10-3 | once | TRBD2 | CAIGTSGTNTGELFF | TGTGCCATCGGGACTAGCGGGACGAACACCGGGGAGCTGTTTTTT
TRBJ2-6 | TRBV5-4 | NA | NA | CASSLGKGLTGANVLTF | TGTGCCAGCAGCTTGGGGAAGGGGCTTACTGGGGCCAACGTCCTGACTTTC
TRBJ1-5 | TRBV9 | NA | NA | CASSAGGGTINQPQHF | TGTGCCAGCAGCGCCGGAGGGGGGACCATCAATCAGCCCCAGCATTTT
TRBJ2-7 | TRBV4-3 | NA | TRBD2 | CASSQDRGEGLDYEQYF | TGCGCCAGCAGCCAAGATCGGGGGGAGGGCCTCGACTACGAGCAGTACTTC
TRBJ2-1 | TRBV5-6 | NA | NA | CASSWTTNYNEQFF | TGTGCCAGCAGCTGGACCACTAACTACAATGAGCAGTTCTTC
TRBJ2-7 | TRBV2 | NA | TRBD2 | CASSEGRTSGGYEQYF | TGTGCCAGCAGTGAAGGGAGGACTAGCGGGGGCTACGAGCAGTACTTC
TRBJ1-2 | TRBV27 | NA | NA | CASSEGWPPSNYGYTF | TGTGCCAGCAGTGAAGGGTGGCCCCCCTCTAACTATGGCTACACCTTC
TRBJ2-1 | TRBV7-8 | NA | TRBD2 | CASSQLAGGPNEQFF | TGTGCCAGCAGCCAACTAGCGGGAGGGCCCAATGAGCAGTTCTTC
TRBJ2-3 | TRBV7-9 | NA | TRBD2 | CASSLGLAADTQYF | TGTGCCAGCAGCTTGGGACTAGCTGCAGATACGCAGTATTTT
TRBJ2-3 | TRBV7-9 | NA | NA | CASSPPRKPGTDTQYF | TGTGCCAGCAGCCCCCCCCGTAAGCCCGGCACAGATACGCAGTATTTT
TRBJ2-3 | TRBV5-1 | NA | NA | CASSSSPSTDTQYF | TGCGCCAGCAGCTCCTCTCCCTCCACAGATACGCAGTATTTT
TRBJ2-7 | TRBV6-5 | NA | NA | CASSSTGTHYEQYF | TGTGCCAGCAGTTCAACCGGGACCCACTACGAGCAGTACTTC
TRBJ2-1 | TRBV12-5 | NA | NA | CASGSTQGGEQFF | TGTGCTAGTGGTTCTACGCAAGGAGGTGAGCAGTTCTTC
TRBJ2-2 | TRBV30 | NA | NA | CAWSLHGELFF | TGTGCCTGGAGTCTACACGGGGAGCTGTTTTTT
TRBJ2-5 | TRBV2 | NA | NA | CASSEALPETQYF | TGTGCCAGCAGTGAAGCGCTTCCCGAGACCCAGTACTTC
TRBJ1-1 | TRBV9 | NA | NA | CASSEQGGLNTEAFF | TGTGCCAGCAGCGAACAGGGTGGGTTAAACACTGAAGCTTTCTTT
TRBJ2-7 | TRBV7-2 | NA | NA | CASSLVGWYEQYF | TGTGCCAGCAGCTTAGTGGGTTGGTACGAGCAGTACTTC
TRBJ1-1 | TRBV27 | NA | NA | CASSLLGGEAFF | TGTGCCAGCAGTTTACTGGGCGGGGAAGCTTTCTTT
TRBJ1-3 | TRBV2 | once | NA | CASRGADSGNTIYF | TGTGCCAGCAGGGGAGCGGACTCTGGAAACACCATATATTTT
TRBJ2-7 | TRBV9 | NA | NA | CASSATGGSYEQYF | TGTGCCAGCAGCGCCACTGGGGGTTCTTACGAGCAGTACTTC
TRBJ2-7 | TRBV1 | NA | NA | CTSSRGGVCTYEQYF | TGCACCAGCAGCCGTGGGGGCGTATGCACCTACGAGCAGTACTTC
TRBJ1-2 | TRBV5-1 | NA | TRBD1 | CASSLLPQGAVNYGYTF | TGCGCCAGCAGCTTGTTGCCTCAGGGGGCGGTCAACTATGGCTACACCTTC
TRBJ1-2 | TRBV30 | NA | NA | CAWGGAGYTF | TGTGCCTGGGGTGGGGCTGGCTACACCTTC
TRBJ2-5 | TRBV7-9 | NA | NA | CASSSWTAPGETQYF | TGTGCCAGCAGCAGTTGGACAGCGCCGGGGGAGACCCAGTACTTC
TRBJ1-1 | TRBV9 | NA | TRBD1 | CASSLGGGNTEAFF | TGTGCCAGCAGTCTAGGGGGCGGGAACACTGAAGCTTTCTTT
TRBJ1-2 | TRBV4-1 | NA | TRBD1 | CASSQVGPTGADGYTF | TGCGCCAGCAGCCAAGTAGGACCGACAGGGGCAGATGGCTACACCTTC
TRBJ2-5 | TRBV6-1 | NA | NA | CASRALQDRETQYF | TGTGCCAGCAGAGCTCTACAGGATCGGGAGACCCAGTACTTC
TRBJ2-2 | TRBV30 | NA | NA | CAWSVPETGELFF | TGTGCCTGGAGTGTACCAGAGACCGGGGAGCTGTTTTTT
TRBJ2-5 | TRBV7-8 | NA | NA | CASSIPSGEQETQYF | TGTGCCAGCAGCATACCCTCCGGGGAGCAAGAGACCCAGTACTTC
TRBJ2-2 | TRBV11-2 | NA | NA | CASSPRTGELFF | TGTGCCAGCAGCCCCCGGACCGGGGAGCTGTTTTTT
TRBJ2-5 | TRBV7-9 | NA | TRBD1 | CASSSQDRPEETQYF | TGTGCCAGCAGCTCCCAGGACAGGCCGGAGGAGACCCAGTACTTC
TRBJ2-5 | TRBV9 | NA | NA | CASSVGFQDGETQYF | TGTGCCAGCAGCGTAGGGTTTCAGGACGGAGAGACCCAGTACTTC
TRBJ1-2 | TRBV4-3 | NA | TRBD1 | CASSLEGQGIDGYTF | TGCGCCAGCAGCCTAGAGGGACAGGGGATCGATGGCTACACCTTC
TRBJ2-2 | TRBV18 | NA | NA | CASSPRATGELFF | TGTGCCAGCTCACCTCGAGCGACCGGGGAGCTGTTTTTT
TRBJ2-7 | TRBV5-4 | NA | NA | CASSLGREKSYEQYF | TGTGCCAGCAGCCTAGGACGGGAGAAGTCCTACGAGCAGTACTTC
TRBJ2-3 | TRBV4-3 | NA | NA | CASSQDWEADTQYF | TGCGCCAGCAGCCAAGATTGGGAGGCAGATACGCAGTATTTT
TRBJ1-1 | TRBV10-3 | NA | TRBD1 | CAISEGQEGNTEAFF | TGTGCCATCAGTGAGGGACAGGAGGGTAACACTGAAGCTTTCTTT
TRBJ2-7 | TRBV6-1 | NA | NA | CASSEGWVPYEQYF | TGTGCCAGCAGTGAAGGTTGGGTTCCCTACGAGCAGTACTTC